This T cell receptor beta chain stems from a study of cytomegalovirus exposure and HLA in healthy donors. Study overall: An early release of data contained about 85 million unique TCRs, which came from HLA-typed donors.

PCR used 60 Vbeta primers and 13 Jbeta primers. The method was immunoSEQ multiplex PCR; TCRdb's version includes in-frame clones alone and lacks a portion of them. The sample holds roughly 180,000 clones, around four fifths seen once. In germline, CDR1 is MNHNY, CDR2 SVGAGI (reference sequence). V lost 4 bases and J 2 bases, leaving 12 bases between the germline ends. The CDR3 extends over 14 amino acids. The gene calls are TRBV6-6 and TRBJ2-7; D not certain. This sequence was found in a man under 40 in good health and CMV-seronegative. The sample consisted of PBMCs. Here the CDR3 DNA reads TGTGCCAGCAGTTTACTTCAAAAGACCTACGAGCAGTACTTC. The encoded protein is CASSLLQKTYEQYF.